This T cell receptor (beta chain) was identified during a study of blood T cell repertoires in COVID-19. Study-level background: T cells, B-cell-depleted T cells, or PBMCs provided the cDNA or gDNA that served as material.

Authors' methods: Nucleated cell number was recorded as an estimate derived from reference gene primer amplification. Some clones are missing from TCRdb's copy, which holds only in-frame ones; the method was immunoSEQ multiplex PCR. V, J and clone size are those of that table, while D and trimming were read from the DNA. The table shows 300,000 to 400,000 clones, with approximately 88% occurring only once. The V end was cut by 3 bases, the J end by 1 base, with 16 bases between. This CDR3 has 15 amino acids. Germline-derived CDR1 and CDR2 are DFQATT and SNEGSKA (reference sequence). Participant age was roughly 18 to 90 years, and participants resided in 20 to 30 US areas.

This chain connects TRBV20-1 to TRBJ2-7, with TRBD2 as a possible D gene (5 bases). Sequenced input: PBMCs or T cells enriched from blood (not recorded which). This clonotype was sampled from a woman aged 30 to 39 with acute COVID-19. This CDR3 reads CSASGSLTGSYEQYF. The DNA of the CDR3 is TGCAGTGCTAGTGGGTCCCTGACGGGATCCTACGAGCAGTACTTC.